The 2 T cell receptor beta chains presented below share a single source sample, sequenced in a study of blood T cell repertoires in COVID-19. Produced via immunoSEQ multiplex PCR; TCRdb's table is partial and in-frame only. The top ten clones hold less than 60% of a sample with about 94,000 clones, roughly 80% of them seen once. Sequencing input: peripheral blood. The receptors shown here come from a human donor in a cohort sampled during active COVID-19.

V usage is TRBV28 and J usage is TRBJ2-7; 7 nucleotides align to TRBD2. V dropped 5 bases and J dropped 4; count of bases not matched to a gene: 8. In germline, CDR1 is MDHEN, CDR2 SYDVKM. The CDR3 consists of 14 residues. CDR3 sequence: CASSRRLAGYEQYF. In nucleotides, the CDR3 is TGTGCCAGCAGTCGCCGACTAGCCGGGTACGAGCAGTACTTC.

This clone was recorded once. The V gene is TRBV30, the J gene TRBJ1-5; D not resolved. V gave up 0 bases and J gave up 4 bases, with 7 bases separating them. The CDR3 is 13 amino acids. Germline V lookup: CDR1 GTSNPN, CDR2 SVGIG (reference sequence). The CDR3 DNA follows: TGTGCCTGGAGTGTGGGCTTGAATCAGCCCCAGCATTTT. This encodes CAWSVGLNQPQHF.